The T cell receptor beta chain described here comes from a study of human T cells and chemical hapten exposure. This clonotype was recorded a few times. TCRdb called the RACE reads again in MiXCR, with one record for every CDR3 protein. The table lists tens of thousands of distinct CDR3 sequences, 14% of them singletons, with over 3.5% in the top ten. Time point defined: pre-sensitization, week 0. Stated treatment: therapeutic diphenylcyclopropenone sensitization with weekly scalp DPC. The sample was whole blood, taken in connection with sensitization to the hapten diphenylcyclopropenone (DPC). This TCR was sampled from a woman in her forties or fifties with alopecia areata. Some clones in this sample may be carry-over from other donors' samples.

CDR3: CAWSRGSETEAFF. The CDR3 region has the DNA TGTGCCTGGAGCAGGGGGAGTGAAACTGAAGCTTTCTTT. The chain joins TRBV30 to TRBJ1-1; TRBD1 matches 7 bases. V lost 3 bases and J lost 5; bases outside the gene matches: 6. The germline V gene encodes CDR1 GTSNPN and CDR2 SVGIG (reference sequence). This CDR3 has 13 residues. Variable domain in full (rest from reference TRBV30 and TRBJ1-1): SQTIHQWPATLVQPVGSPLSLECTVEGTSNPNLYWYRQAAGRGLQLLFYSVGIGQISSEVPQNLSASRPQDRQFILSSKKLLLSDSGFYLCAWSRGSETEAFFGQGTRLTVV.